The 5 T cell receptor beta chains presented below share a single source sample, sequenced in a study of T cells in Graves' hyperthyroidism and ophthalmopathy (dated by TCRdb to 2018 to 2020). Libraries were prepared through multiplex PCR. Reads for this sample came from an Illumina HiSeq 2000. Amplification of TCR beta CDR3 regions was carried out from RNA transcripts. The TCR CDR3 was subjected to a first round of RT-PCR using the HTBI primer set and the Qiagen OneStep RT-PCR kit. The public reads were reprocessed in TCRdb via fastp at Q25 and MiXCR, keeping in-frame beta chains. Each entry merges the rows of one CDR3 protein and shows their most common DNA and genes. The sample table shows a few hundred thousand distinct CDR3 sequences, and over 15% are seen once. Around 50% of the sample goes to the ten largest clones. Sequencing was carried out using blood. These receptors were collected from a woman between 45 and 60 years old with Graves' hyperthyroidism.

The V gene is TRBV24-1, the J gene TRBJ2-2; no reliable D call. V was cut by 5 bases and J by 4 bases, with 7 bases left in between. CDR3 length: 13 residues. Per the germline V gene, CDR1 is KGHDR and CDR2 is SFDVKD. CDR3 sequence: CATSAQTTGELFF. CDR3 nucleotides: TGTGCCACCAGTGCCCAGACCACCGGGGAGCTGTTTTTT.

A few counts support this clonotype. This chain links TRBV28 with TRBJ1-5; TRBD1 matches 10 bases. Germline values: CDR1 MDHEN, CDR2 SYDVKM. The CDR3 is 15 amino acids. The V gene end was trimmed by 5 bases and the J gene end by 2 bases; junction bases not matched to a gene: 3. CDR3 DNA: TGTGCCAGCAGTCACGGGACAGGGGGCAATCAGCCCCAGCATTTT. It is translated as CASSHGTGGNQPQHF.

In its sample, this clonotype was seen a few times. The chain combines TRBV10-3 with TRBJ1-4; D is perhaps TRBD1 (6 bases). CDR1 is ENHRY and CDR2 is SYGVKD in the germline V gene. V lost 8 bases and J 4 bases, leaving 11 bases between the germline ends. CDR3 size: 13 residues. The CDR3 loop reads CAIGGAINEKLFF. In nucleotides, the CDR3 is TGTGCCATCGGGGGGGCCATTAATGAAAAACTGTTTTTT.

This CDR3 is CASSPDGMRSTTSTDTQYF. CDR3 DNA: TGTGCCAGCAGCCCTGATGGGATGCGCAGTACCACTAGCACAGATACGCAGTATTTT. This chain joins TRBV7-3 and TRBJ2-3, with D unresolved. V lost 5 bases and J 0 bases, leaving 24 bases between the germline ends. This CDR3 is 19 amino acids long. CDR1 SGHTA and CDR2 FQGTGA come from the germline V gene.

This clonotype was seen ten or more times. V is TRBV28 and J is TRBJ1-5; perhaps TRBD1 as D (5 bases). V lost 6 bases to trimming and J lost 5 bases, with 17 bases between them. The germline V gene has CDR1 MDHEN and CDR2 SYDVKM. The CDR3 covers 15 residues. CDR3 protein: CASRPRVGPYQPQHF. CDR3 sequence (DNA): TGTGCCAGCAGGCCAAGGGTGGGGCCCTATCAGCCCCAGCATTTT.